The next 30 T cell receptor beta chains were all read from a single sample in a study of shared clonotypes between healthy human individuals. The repertoire was sequenced with immunoSEQ multiplex PCR; TCRdb's copy has only in-frame clones and lacks some. Of over 2 million clones in the sample, 95% are singletons; the top ten hold under 0.15%. Sequencing was performed on naive CD4+ T cells sorted from blood. Stated subset: CD45RA+ positively selected. The receptors shown here come from a man younger than 35 in good health.

This chain uses TRBV15 with TRBJ2-2; tentatively, D is TRBD1 (6 bases). Looked up from germline, CDR1 is LNHNV and CDR2 is YYDKDF (reference sequence). There are 16 residues in the CDR3. V lost 0 bases and J lost 3, with 11 bases in between. The CDR3 DNA follows: TGTGCCACCAGCAGAGAAGAGACAGGACACACCGGGGAGCTGTTTTTT. Protein sequence: CATSREETGHTGELFF.

As concerns this clone: Distinct nucleotide sequences in the sample also encode this CDR3. The genes are TRBV5-1 and TRBJ1-1; D remains ambiguous. CDR3 length: 15 residues. From germline, CDR1 is SGHRS and CDR2 YFSETQ. V lost 0 bases to trimming and J lost 0 bases, with 9 bases between them. In DNA form, the CDR3 reads TGCGCCAGCAGCTTGGTGGCCGGGATGAACACTGAAGCTTTCTTT. Translating gives CASSLVAGMNTEAFF.

The V call is TRBV18, the J call TRBJ2-7; D possibly corresponds to TRBD2 (5 bases). This CDR3 spans 15 amino acids. V shed 1 base and J shed 0 bases, with 10 bases lying between them. Germline V gene sequence: CDR1 KGHSH, CDR2 LQKENI. As DNA, the CDR3 is TGTGCCAGCTCACCACTGGAAGGGAGCTCCTACGAGCAGTACTTC. Amino acid sequence: CASSPLEGSSYEQYF.

This sequence joins TRBV28 and TRBJ1-3; a possible D gene is TRBD1 (5 bases). The CDR3 extends over 16 amino acids. CDR1 and CDR2 (germline): MDHEN, SYDVKM. V lost 3 bases, J lost 4 bases, and 16 bases lay in between. The CDR3 reads CASSLLGGTRGNTIYF. The CDR3 DNA sequence: TGTGCCAGCAGTTTGCTTGGAGGGACCAGGGGAAACACCATATATTTT.

The rearrangement joins TRBV18 to TRBJ2-2; 7 nucleotides agree with TRBD1. After removal of 3 bases from V and 9 bases from J, the junction contained 4 bases not matched to a gene. Per the germline V gene, CDR1 is KGHSH and CDR2 is LQKENI. CDR3 size: 13 residues. In DNA form, the CDR3 reads TGTGCCAGCTCACCGGACAGGTCTCGGGAGCTGTTTTTT. It codes for CASSPDRSRELFF.

The V call is TRBV19, the J call TRBJ2-5, with TRBD2 identical over 8 bases. V lost 5 bases to trimming and J lost 1 base; unmatched junction nucleotides: 9. Germline CDR1 and CDR2: LNHDA and SQIVND (reference sequence). CDR3 length: 16 amino acids. CDR3 region: CASSGLTSGTQETQYF. The DNA for the CDR3 is TGTGCCAGTAGTGGATTAACTAGCGGAACCCAAGAGACCCAGTACTTC.

This chain joins TRBV5-1 and TRBJ2-1; 10 nucleotides line up with TRBD2. With 4 bases clipped from V and 10 bases from J, the junction kept 11 bases outside the gene matches. Germline CDR1 SGHRS, CDR2 YFSETQ. The length of the CDR3 is 15 residues. CDR3 DNA sequence: TGCGCCAGCAGCAATGGGGCTAGCGGGGGTGACGAGCAGTTCTTC. This codes for CASSNGASGGDEQFF.

The rearrangement joins TRBV9 to TRBJ2-3, with 9 bases aligning to TRBD2. Germline loops: CDR1 SGDLS, CDR2 YYNGEE. This CDR3 spans 15 amino acids. The V gene end was trimmed by 3 bases and the J gene end by 4 bases; junction bases not matched to a gene: 6. In DNA, the CDR3 is TGTGCCAGCAGCGCCAGTAGCGGGAGAGCAGATACGCAGTATTTT. The encoded protein is CASSASSGRADTQYF.

The V call is TRBV7-2, the J call TRBJ2-5, with 9 bases aligning to TRBD2. Germline CDR1 reads SGHTA; CDR2 reads FQGNSA. The CDR3 spans 15 residues. After removal of 2 bases from V and 4 bases from J, the junction contained 5 bases not matched to a gene. The CDR3 DNA follows: TGTGCCAGCAGCTTACAAGCGGGGGGAAGAGAGACCCAGTACTTC. This sequence encodes CASSLQAGGRETQYF.

This chain connects TRBV19 to TRBJ1-5; D ambiguous. V was clipped by 7 bases and J by 3 bases, with 13 bases between them. The V gene's germline CDR1 is LNHDA and CDR2 SQIVND (reference sequence). This CDR3 contains 14 residues. The chain's CDR3 is CASNAGSDNQPQHF. The CDR3 DNA reads TGTGCCAGTAACGCCGGGAGTGACAATCAGCCCCAGCATTTT.

Concerning this clone: The same CDR3 is also encoded by other DNA sequences in this sample. The J gene is TRBJ2-3, the V gene TRBV5-1; 10 bases match TRBD2. Trimming removed 1 base from V and 6 bases from J; junction bases left unmatched: 2. The V gene's germline CDR1 is SGHRS and CDR2 YFSETQ. The CDR3 runs 14 residues. The CDR3 region is CASSLSGRGDTQYF. The CDR3 nucleotides read TGCGCCAGCAGCTTGAGCGGGAGGGGGGATACGCAGTATTTT.

The V gene is TRBV5-1, the J gene TRBJ1-4, with D unclear. The CDR3 totals 12 residues. V was pared by 0 bases and J by 7 bases, with 4 bases between. Germline assignment: CDR1 SGHRS and CDR2 YFSETQ. The CDR3 reads CASSLGFEKLFF. In DNA form, the CDR3 reads TGCGCCAGCAGCTTGGGGTTTGAAAAACTGTTTTTT.

The DNA of the CDR3 is TGTGCCAGCAGTTCCGGGACAGTTAACTATGGCTACACCTTC. It translates to CASSSGTVNYGYTF. The chain has TRBV28 and TRBJ1-2; 7 bases are shared with TRBD1. Trimming took 4 bases from V and 1 from J; bases not matched to a gene: 3. The V gene's germline CDR1 is MDHEN and CDR2 SYDVKM. The CDR3 totals 14 residues.

Comments on this clone: Other nucleotide sequences in the sample specify the same CDR3. The chain is built from TRBV30 and TRBJ1-6; no reliable D call. This CDR3 has 13 amino acids. CDR1 and CDR2 (germline): GTSNPN, SVGIG (reference sequence). V was trimmed by 5 bases and J by 0 bases, leaving 5 bases between them. The DNA of the CDR3 is TGTGCCTGGGAGAGCTCCTATAATTCACCCCTCCACTTT. Its protein is CAWESSYNSPLHF.

This clone was seen a single time. This chain links TRBV6-1 with TRBJ1-2; 8 bases are shared with TRBD1. This CDR3 contains 14 residues. Germline assignment: CDR1 MNHNS and CDR2 SASEGT. With 6 bases clipped from V and 2 bases from J, the junction kept 5 bases outside the gene matches. The CDR3: CASRVDRANYGYTF. The CDR3 DNA sequence: TGTGCCAGCAGAGTGGACAGGGCGAACTATGGCTACACCTTC.

The V gene is TRBV9, the J gene TRBJ2-3; TRBD2 matches 8 bases. Germline V gene sequence: CDR1 SGDLS, CDR2 YYNGEE. V shed 3 bases, J shed 4 bases, and the junction held 7 bases outside the gene matches. The CDR3 loop spans 15 amino acids. The CDR3: CASSATTGRADTQYF. The CDR3 bases are TGTGCCAGCAGCGCTACTACCGGGAGGGCAGATACGCAGTATTTT.

The V call is TRBV18, the J call TRBJ2-7; D may be TRBD1 (5 bases). The CDR3 is 16 residues long. CDR1 and CDR2 from the germline V gene are KGHSH and LQKENI. Between the trimmed V and J ends, which lost 2 bases and 2 bases, there was a span of 16 bases. CDR3 in DNA: TGTGCCAGCTCACCAATTTCAGCAGGGTCCCCCTACGAGCAGTACTTC. It encodes CASSPISAGSPYEQYF.

The chain joins TRBV5-3 to TRBJ2-1; 12 bases agree with TRBD2. TRBV5-3 is recorded as an ORF, its role being uncertain. Unmatched junction bases numbered 2, after V lost 4 bases and J lost 0 bases. This CDR3 is 16 amino acids long. Here the CDR3 reads CARSATSGSSYNEQFF. The CDR3 DNA reads as TGTGCCAGAAGCGCGACTAGCGGGAGCTCCTACAATGAGCAGTTCTTC.

The V and J genes are TRBV19 and TRBJ1-2; TRBD1 agrees at 8 bases. The CDR3 covers 15 residues. Germline CDR1 and CDR2: LNHDA and SQIVND (reference sequence). Trimming cost V 9 bases and J 7 bases; bases outside gene matches: 16. The CDR3 here is CASHLPGQVIGGYTF. The CDR3, as DNA: TGTGCCAGCCACCTACCGGGACAGGTGATAGGTGGCTACACCTTC.

V gene TRBV12-5 combines with J gene TRBJ1-1, with a tentative D call TRBD1 (5 bases). The CDR3 is 17 residues long. CDR1 is LGHNT and CDR2 is FRNRAP in the germline V gene. Trimming removed 7 bases at V and 0 bases at J, with 21 bases between. DNA of the CDR3: TGTGCTAGTGCTAGGTCGACTGGAGGGGCAATGAACACTGAAGCTTTCTTT. It codes for CASARSTGGAMNTEAFF.

The rearrangement uses TRBV10-3 and TRBJ1-5; tentatively, D is TRBD1 (5 bases). CDR3 length equals 14 residues. V was shortened by 3 bases and J by 3 bases, with 9 bases between the two germline ends. Per germline, CDR1 ENHRY and CDR2 SYGVKD. CDR3 coding DNA: TGTGCCATCAGTGACGGGGGTGACAATCAGCCCCAGCATTTT. This gives the protein CAISDGGDNQPQHF.

V and J are TRBV9 and TRBJ1-2, with no clear D. CDR1 and CDR2 (germline): SGDLS, YYNGEE. Between the trimmed V and J ends, which lost 3 bases and 7 bases, there was a span of 10 bases. This CDR3 region has 12 residues. In DNA form, the CDR3 reads TGTGCCAGCAGCGAACCGGGCGGTGGCTACACCTTC. Protein product: CASSEPGGGYTF.

The chain is built from TRBV7-2 and TRBJ2-1; 13 bases align to TRBD2. The CDR3 covers 17 residues. Germline CDR1 SGHTA, CDR2 FQGNSA. V dropped 5 bases and J dropped 9; count of bases not matched to a gene: 13. CDR3 sequence reads: CASSAGTSGDRVAEQFF. The CDR3 DNA reads as TGTGCCAGCAGCGCCGGGACTAGCGGGGACCGAGTGGCTGAGCAGTTCTTC. Together with reference TRBV7-2 and TRBJ2-1, the CDR3 gives the full variable domain: GAGVSQSPSNKVTEKGKDVELRCDPISGHTALYWYRQSLGQGLEFLIYFQGNSAPDKSGLPSDRFSAERTGGSVSTLTIQRTQQEDSAVYLCASSAGTSGDRVAEQFFGPGTRLTVL.

This rearrangement joins TRBV10-3 to TRBJ2-1; 7 bases match TRBD2. V shed 7 bases, J shed 2 bases, and the junction held 11 bases outside the gene matches. The CDR3 sequence is 16 residues long. Germline lookup yields CDR1 ENHRY and CDR2 SYGVKD. The CDR3: CAIKEMAGVTYNEQFF. The DNA of the CDR3 is TGTGCCATCAAGGAGATGGCGGGAGTTACCTACAATGAGCAGTTCTTC.

The chain employs TRBV12-5 and TRBJ2-1; D possibly corresponds to TRBD1 (5 bases). This CDR3 has 14 residues. CDR1 is LGHNT and CDR2 is FRNRAP in the germline V gene. V was shortened by 1 base and J by 6 bases, with 10 bases between the two germline ends. The CDR3 region is CASGLGARGNEQFF. In DNA form, the CDR3 reads TGTGCTAGTGGTTTGGGGGCAAGGGGCAATGAGCAGTTCTTC.

The chain is built from TRBV30 and TRBJ1-1; D is unresolved. Germline V gives CDR1 GTSNPN, CDR2 SVGIG (reference sequence). The V and J ends lost 4 bases and 1 base respectively, with 7 bases between them. The CDR3 is 12 amino acids. CDR3 sequence: CAWMAENTEAFF. The CDR3 coding sequence is TGTGCCTGGATGGCGGAGAACACTGAAGCTTTCTTT.

Note on this clone: In the same sample, other DNA sequences code for this CDR3. This chain connects TRBV28 to TRBJ2-1, with D possibly matching TRBD2 (5 bases). The CDR3 totals 12 residues. V lost 2 bases, J lost 6 bases, and 5 bases lay in between. Germline lookup yields CDR1 MDHEN and CDR2 SYDVKM. The CDR3 is CASSLRGNEQFF. CDR3 coding DNA: TGTGCCAGCAGTTTACGGGGCAATGAGCAGTTCTTC.

The genes are TRBV25-1 and TRBJ1-1; the D is unclear. This CDR3 region has 13 residues. The V and J ends lost 6 bases and 5 bases respectively, with 13 bases between them. The V gene's germline CDR1 is MGHDK and CDR2 SYGVNS. The CDR3 DNA reads as TGTGCCAGCAGGAGTCATCGGCAGACTGAAGCTTTCTTT. Amino acids: CASRSHRQTEAFF. Filled out from reference TRBV25-1 and TRBJ1-1, the complete variable domain reads EADIYQTPRYLVIGTGKKITLECSQTMGHDKMYWYQQDPGMELHLIHYSYGVNSTEKGDLSSESTVSRIRTEHFPLTLESARPSHTSQYLCASRSHRQTEAFFGQGTRLTVV.

V and J are TRBV10-1 and TRBJ1-1; a weak D match, TRBD1 (6 bases). V lost 10 bases, J lost 0 bases, and 18 bases lay in between. CDR1 and CDR2 from the germline V gene are WNHNN and SYGVQD (reference sequence). CDR3 length: 15 residues. The CDR3 sequence: CATRRTAGLNTEAFF. The CDR3 coding sequence is TGCGCCACCAGACGGACAGCGGGTCTGAACACTGAAGCTTTCTTT.

This CDR3 reads CASSQSLGAYNEQFF. The DNA for the CDR3 is TGCGCCAGCAGCCAGAGCCTGGGGGCCTACAATGAGCAGTTCTTC. The chain joins TRBV5-1 to TRBJ2-1; D possibly uses TRBD1 or TRBD2 (5 bases each). Germline CDR1 reads SGHRS; CDR2 reads YFSETQ. The CDR3 has 15 amino acids. V was clipped by 4 bases and J by 2 bases, with 13 bases between them.